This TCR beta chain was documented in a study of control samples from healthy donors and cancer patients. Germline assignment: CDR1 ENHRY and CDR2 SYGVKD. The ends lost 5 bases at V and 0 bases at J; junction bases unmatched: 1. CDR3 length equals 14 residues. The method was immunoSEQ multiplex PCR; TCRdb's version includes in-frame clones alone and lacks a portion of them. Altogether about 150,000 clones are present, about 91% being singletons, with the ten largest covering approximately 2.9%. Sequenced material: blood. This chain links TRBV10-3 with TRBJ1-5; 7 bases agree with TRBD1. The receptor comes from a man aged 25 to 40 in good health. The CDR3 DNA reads TGTGCCATCAGTCGGGACAGTAGCAATCAGCCCCAGCATTTT. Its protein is CAISRDSSNQPQHF.